These T cell receptor beta chains were read from a single sample in a study of cytomegalovirus exposure and HLA in healthy donors. Profiling relied on immunoSEQ multiplex PCR, and the TCRdb table lists in-frame clones only, not all of them. The data hold about 140,000 clones, with about three quarters observed a single time. The material sequenced was PBMCs. The receptors were sampled from a woman aged 40 to 50 in good health and CMV-seronegative. The CDR3 runs from the conserved cysteine through the conserved F or W. A D gene is named only where the DNA matches it firmly. Size values are once, few and many counts, or a class for expanded clones, and some rows have none.

>TRBD1|TRBJ1-1|TRBV29-1|many
CSVEDRQGHTEAFF
TGCAGCGTTGAAGATCGACAGGGGCACACTGAAGCTTTCTTT
>TRBD1|TRBJ1-6|TRBV4-1|-
CASSQAGTGDYSPLHF
TGCGCCAGCAGCCAAGCCGGGACAGGGGATTATTCACCCCTCCACTTT
>TRBD1|TRBJ2-7|TRBV28|-
CASSTGGRSYEQYF
TGTGCCAGCAGTACAGGGGGCCGCTCCTACGAGCAGTACTTC
>TRBD1|TRBJ1-2|TRBV2|-
CASSVGQIYGYTF
TGTGCCAGCAGTGTGGGACAGATCTATGGCTACACCTTC
>TRBD1|TRBJ1-4|TRBV6-1|-
CASSSEQGDQKLFF
TGTGCCAGCAGTTCCGAACAGGGGGATCAAAAACTGTTTTTT
>TRBD2|TRBJ2-1|TRBV28|once
CASSLGLAGGHSEQFF
TGTGCCAGCAGTTTGGGACTAGCGGGGGGGCACAGTGAGCAGTTCTTC
>TRBD2|TRBJ2-5|TRBV7-2|-
CASSLGATSGGVQETQYF
TGTGCCAGCAGCTTAGGGGCGACTAGCGGGGGGGTACAAGAGACCCAGTACTTC
>-|TRBJ1-5|TRBV5-5|-
CASSLDTYQPQHF
TGTGCCAGCAGCTTAGACACCTATCAGCCCCAGCATTTT
>-|TRBJ1-3|TRBV9|-
CASSVQDSRSGNTIYF
TGTGCCAGCAGCGTACAAGACAGCCGCTCTGGAAACACCATATATTTT
>-|TRBJ1-2|TRBV7-8|-
CASSLAGRADYGYTF
TGTGCCAGCAGCTTAGCGGGCAGGGCGGACTATGGCTACACCTTC
>-|TRBJ2-1|TRBV9|-
CASSVYAGEGQFF
TGTGCCAGCAGCGTCTATGCAGGGGAAGGGCAGTTCTTC
>-|TRBJ1-4|TRBV2|few
CATDRGGNEKLFF
TGTGCCACGGATAGGGGAGGAAATGAAAAACTGTTTTTT
>TRBD2|TRBJ2-7|TRBV9|once
CASSPSSGEQYF
TGTGCCAGCAGCCCCTCTAGCGGCGAGCAGTACTTC
>TRBD1|TRBJ1-1|TRBV10-3|-
CAIRAGTGINTEAFF
TGTGCCATCAGGGCCGGGACAGGGATAAACACTGAAGCTTTCTTT
>TRBD2|TRBJ2-3|TRBV6-5|-
CASSSPGGGGDTQYF
TGTGCCAGCAGCTCCCCCGGCGGGGGTGGGGATACGCAGTATTTT
>-|TRBJ1-2|TRBV5-8|-
CASSTLTPEDYGYTF
TGTGCCAGCAGCACCCTGACACCGGAAGACTATGGCTACACCTTC
>-|TRBJ2-1|TRBV2|-
CASSDLRGTGEQFF
TGTGCCAGCAGTGATTTGCGGGGGACAGGAGAGCAGTTCTTC
>-|TRBJ2-6|TRBV5-1|-
CASSLGSQGGSGANVLTF
TGCGCCAGCAGCTTGGGGTCACAGGGCGGCTCTGGGGCCAACGTCCTGACTTTC
>-|TRBJ1-6|TRBV5-6|-
CASSESRDSPLHF
TGTGCCAGCAGCGAGAGCCGGGATTCACCCCTCCACTTT
>TRBD2|TRBJ2-1|TRBV9|-
CASSVDPGLAFYNEQFF
TGTGCCAGCAGCGTAGACCCGGGACTAGCGTTCTACAATGAGCAGTTCTTC
>TRBD1|TRBJ1-5|TRBV2|once
CASRDRDRDQPQHF
TGTGCCAGCAGGGATCGGGACAGGGATCAGCCCCAGCATTTT
>-|TRBJ1-4|TRBV7-9|-
CSSSLNPLPGNELFF
TGTTCCAGCAGCTTAAACCCACTGCCCGGGAATGAGCTGTTTTTT
>TRBD2|TRBJ2-7|TRBV6-1|-
CASSDSTGGPYEQYF
TGTGCCAGCAGTGACTCCACGGGGGGGCCTTACGAGCAGTACTTC
>TRBD2|TRBJ2-1|TRBV5-4|-
CASSLGGGADNEQFF
TGTGCCAGCAGCTTGGGCGGGGGGGCTGACAATGAGCAGTTCTTC
>TRBD2|TRBJ2-1|TRBV5-1|once
CASSIGGGSYNEQFF
TGCGCCAGCAGCATAGGCGGGGGATCCTACAATGAGCAGTTCTTC
>TRBD1|TRBJ1-4|TRBV2|-
CASRKTGGGTINEKLFF
TGTGCCAGCAGAAAGACAGGGGGGGGAACCATTAATGAAAAACTGTTTTTT
>TRBD2|TRBJ2-7|TRBV5-5|-
CASSGLAGNHYEQYF
TGTGCCAGCAGCGGACTAGCGGGTAACCACTACGAGCAGTACTTC
>TRBD1|TRBJ1-1|TRBV12-5|-
CASGPGTGMNTEAFF
TGTGCTAGTGGACCAGGGACAGGGATGAACACTGAAGCTTTCTTT